This paragraph reports one T cell receptor (beta chain). Its antigen is not identified. This sample was taken from a study of T cell responses to AZD1222 COVID-19 vaccine. Findings and limits, study-wide: Sampling captured repertoires only after the peak T cell response. Two AZD1222 doses significantly raised spike-specific TCR breadth and depth over controls.

Repertoires were generated with immunoSEQ multiplex PCR, while TCRdb's copy carries only in-frame clones and drops some. The data show roughly 140,000 clones, with about nine tenths seen just once and 3.4% held by the top ten. V lost 5 bases and J lost 5, with 16 bases in between. The CDR3 totals 14 residues. Germline values: CDR1 SQVTM, CDR2 ANQGSEA. The sample in question was peripheral blood, obtained on day 0 of AZD1222 vaccination. This TCR derives from an adult in good health. The V call is TRBV29-1, the J call TRBJ2-1, with D maybe TRBD2 (5 bases). The CDR3 region has the DNA TGCAGCGTTCCGGGTCGGAGGCGGGACAATGAGCAGTTCTTC. Translated, it gives CSVPGRRRDNEQFF.